The 10 T cell receptor beta chains below come from one sample, sequenced in a study of monozygotic twins with cystic fibrosis. The repertoire was sequenced with immunoSEQ multiplex PCR; TCRdb's copy has only in-frame clones and lacks some. The table has approximately 33,000 clones, about 87% seen once. Specimen: blood. These TCRs come from a girl aged 2 to 10 with cystic fibrosis.

V and J are TRBV5-6 and TRBJ2-5; 10 bases map to TRBD2. From germline, CDR1 is SGHDT and CDR2 YYEEEE. The CDR3 consists of 18 residues. The J segment lost 5 bases and the V segment lost 4 bases, leaving 17 bases of the junction unmatched. CDR3 in amino acids: CASSMLVSGGPGRETQYF. CDR3 coding DNA: TGTGCCAGCAGCATGTTGGTTAGCGGGGGGCCGGGTCGGGAGACCCAGTACTTC.

The gene calls are TRBV6-5 and TRBJ1-3; D is unclear. Germline V gene sequence: CDR1 MNHEY, CDR2 SVGAGI. V lost 8 bases, J lost 3 bases, and 11 bases lay in between. This CDR3 is built from 13 residues. Here the CDR3 reads CASGQVLGNTIYF. In nucleotides, the CDR3 is TGTGCCAGCGGGCAGGTGCTTGGAAACACCATATATTTT.

The chain combines TRBV5-1 with TRBJ1-4; 10 nucleotides agree with TRBD1. The germline CDR1 and CDR2 sequences are SGHRS and YFSETQ. CDR3 length: 13 amino acids. V lost 5 bases to trimming and J lost 6 bases; unmatched junction nucleotides: 1. CDR3 bases: TGCGCCAGCAGGACAGGGGGCTATGAAAAACTGTTTTTT. It encodes CASRTGGYEKLFF.

This chain uses TRBV27 with TRBJ2-7; D remains ambiguous. Trimming stripped 6 bases from V and 2 bases from J, with 14 bases between. The CDR3 sequence is 14 residues long. CDR1 is MNHEY, CDR2 SMNVEV, per germline (reference sequence). The CDR3 loop is CASRSRFLPYEQYF. CDR3 DNA: TGTGCCAGCAGGTCTAGATTCCTACCCTACGAGCAGTACTTC.

The chain carries TRBV9 and TRBJ2-1; 14 bases are shared with TRBD2. The CDR3 sequence is 15 residues long. V trimming: 2 bases; J trimming: 6 bases; junction bases outside the gene matches: 1. Germline V gene data show CDR1 as SGDLS and CDR2 as YYNGEE. CDR3 DNA sequence: TGTGCCAGCAGCGTGACTAGCGGGAGGGGCAATGAGCAGTTCTTC. It yields the protein CASSVTSGRGNEQFF.

The gene calls are TRBV30 and TRBJ2-3; 11 nucleotides agree with TRBD1. Germline lookup yields CDR1 GTSNPN and CDR2 SVGIG (reference sequence). J gave up 2 bases and V 4 bases, and 11 bases lay outside the gene matches. The CDR3 is 17 amino acids. The DNA of the CDR3 is TGTGCCTGGAAAGACCCCGGGACAGGGGGATTCACAGATACGCAGTATTTT. Its protein product is CAWKDPGTGGFTDTQYF. Full variable domain (missing parts from reference TRBV30 and TRBJ2-3): SQTIHQWPATLVQPVGSPLSLECTVEGTSNPNLYWYRQAAGRGLQLLFYSVGIGQISSEVPQNLSASRPQDRQFILSSKKLLLSDSGFYLCAWKDPGTGGFTDTQYFGPGTRLTVL.

The gene calls are TRBV4-1 and TRBJ2-4, with 8 bases aligning to TRBD1. The V gene end was trimmed by 1 base and the J gene end by 2 bases; junction bases not matched to a gene: 4. CDR1 and CDR2 (germline): MGHRA, YSYEKL. The CDR3 totals 16 residues. CDR3 sequence reads: CASSQGQGSSKNIQYF. The CDR3 nucleotides read TGCGCCAGCAGCCAAGGACAGGGGAGTTCCAAAAACATTCAGTACTTC.

The count of this clone is one. V and J are TRBV20-1 and TRBJ1-2, with D possibly TRBD1 on 6 matching bases. This CDR3 is 11 amino acids long. Germline CDR1 reads DFQATT; CDR2 reads SNEGSKA (reference sequence). With 8 bases removed from V and 8 bases from J, the gap between germline ends came to 15 bases. This CDR3 reads CSLARGYGYTF. The CDR3 DNA reads as TGCAGTCTTGCCAGGGGTTACGGCTACACCTTC.

This chain links TRBV30 with TRBJ1-2; 8 nucleotides match TRBD1. The CDR3 spans 12 residues. After removal of 2 bases from V and 7 bases from J, the junction contained 3 bases not matched to a gene. Germline V gives CDR1 GTSNPN, CDR2 SVGIG (reference sequence). The CDR3 is CAWSLGTGGYTF. In nucleotides, the CDR3 is TGTGCCTGGAGTCTAGGGACAGGTGGCTACACCTTC.

The chain recombines TRBV7-6 with TRBJ1-2, with D maybe TRBD1 (5 bases). The germline V and J ends were trimmed by 2 bases and 2 bases, with 9 bases remaining between them. Germline CDR1 and CDR2: SGHVS and FNYEAQ. The CDR3 totals 14 residues. The CDR3 region has the DNA TGTGCCAGCAGCTTAACAGGCTCCAACTATGGCTACACCTTC. Protein: CASSLTGSNYGYTF.